The 23 T cell receptor beta chains below come from one sample, sequenced in a study of blood T cell repertoires in COVID-19. Some clones are missing from TCRdb's copy, which holds only in-frame ones; the method was immunoSEQ multiplex PCR. The data show under 500,000 clones, with 80% to 90% seen just once and approximately 1.2% held by the top ten. The sample consisted of PBMCs or T cells enriched from blood (not recorded which). The origin of the receptors is a man in his thirties or forties who had recovered from COVID-19.

The chain uses TRBV19 and TRBJ2-1, with TRBD2 matching over 9 bases. V trimming: 1 base; J trimming: 2 bases; junction bases outside the gene matches: 6. The CDR3 runs 17 residues. Per the germline V gene, CDR1 is LNHDA and CDR2 is SQIVND (reference sequence). CDR3 loop: CASSIVFASGTYNEQFF. The CDR3 bases are TGTGCCAGTAGTATAGTTTTCGCTAGCGGGACCTACAATGAGCAGTTCTTC.

The J gene is TRBJ2-5, the V gene TRBV28; D gene ambiguous. The germline CDR1 and CDR2 sequences are MDHEN and SYDVKM. The CDR3 contains 15 residues. V was shortened by 5 bases and J by 4 bases, with 17 bases between the two germline ends. The CDR3 protein is CASSPRIADGETQYF. In nucleotides, the CDR3 is TGTGCCAGCAGTCCCCGGATCGCGGATGGAGAGACCCAGTACTTC. The variable domain in full, completed from reference TRBV28 and TRBJ2-5, reads DVKVTQSSRYLVKRTGEKVFLECVQDMDHENMFWYRQDPGLGLRLIYFSYDVKMKEKGDIPEGYSVSREKKERFSLILESASTNQTSMYLCASSPRIADGETQYFGPGTRLLVL.

The rearrangement joins TRBV10-3 to TRBJ1-5; tentative D call: TRBD1 (5 bases). This CDR3 is 16 amino acids long. The V end was cut by 0 bases, the J end by 7 bases, with 16 bases between. Germline V gives CDR1 ENHRY, CDR2 SYGVKD. The chain's CDR3 is CAISESGRGQKQPQHF. CDR3 nucleotide sequence: TGTGCCATCAGTGAGTCGGGAAGGGGCCAAAAGCAGCCCCAGCATTTT.

V usage is TRBV2 and J usage is TRBJ2-5; 9 bases fit TRBD1. CDR1 is SNHLY and CDR2 is FYNNEI in the germline V gene. With 9 bases clipped from V and 2 bases from J, the junction kept 7 bases outside the gene matches. This CDR3 is 14 amino acids long. The DNA of the CDR3 is TGTGCCAGTCCAGGACAGGGGCTTCAAGAGACCCAGTACTTC. Protein product: CASPGQGLQETQYF.

The chain has TRBV29-1 and TRBJ1-4; D unresolved. Germline lookup yields CDR1 SQVTM and CDR2 ANQGSEA. The CDR3 spans 12 residues. Trimming pared 4 bases from V and 8 bases from J, leaving 11 bases between. This chain's CDR3 is CSVAREGEKLFF. CDR3 nucleotides: TGCAGCGTTGCTCGGGAGGGCGAAAAACTGTTTTTT.

The chain employs TRBV18 and TRBJ2-2; a weak D match, TRBD2 (5 bases). The CDR3 sequence is 15 residues long. CDR1 is KGHSH, CDR2 LQKENI, per germline. The ends were cut back, 3 bases at V and 4 bases at J, with 12 bases in the middle. In nucleotides, the CDR3 is TGTGCCAGCTCACCGGTCGGACTCGCCACCGGGGAGCTGTTTTTT. Translated: CASSPVGLATGELFF.

This chain connects TRBV30 to TRBJ2-3; the match to TRBD1 covers 7 bases. After removal of 3 bases from V and 0 bases from J, the junction contained 6 bases not matched to a gene. Germline loops: CDR1 GTSNPN, CDR2 SVGIG (reference sequence). CDR3 length equals 15 residues. The CDR3 DNA is TGTGCCTGGAGGAAGAGGGGGCTAAGCACAGATACGCAGTATTTT. Protein product: CAWRKRGLSTDTQYF.

The chain employs TRBV19 and TRBJ1-1, with TRBD1 matching over 8 bases. The CDR3 has 12 amino acids. After removal of 9 bases from V and 3 bases from J, the junction contained 3 bases not matched to a gene. Germline V gene sequence: CDR1 LNHDA, CDR2 SQIVND (reference sequence). In nucleotides, the CDR3 is TGTGCCAGACCGACAGGGGACACTGAAGCTTTCTTT. The encoded protein is CARPTGDTEAFF.

The V and J genes are TRBV7-8 and TRBJ2-2; 8 nucleotides agree with TRBD2. This CDR3 region has 14 residues. Looked up from germline, CDR1 is SGHVS and CDR2 is FQNEAQ. Unmatched junction bases numbered 3, after V lost 2 bases and J lost 7 bases. The CDR3 loop reads CASSLQREFGELFF. In DNA, the CDR3 is TGTGCCAGCAGCTTACAGCGGGAGTTCGGGGAGCTGTTTTTT.

The chain links TRBV28 to TRBJ1-3; a weak D match, TRBD1 (5 bases). The CDR3 has 13 residues. Trimming took off 11 bases at V and 0 bases at J, with 11 bases between the two ends. CDR1 MDHEN and CDR2 SYDVKM come from the germline V gene. The CDR3: CASTASSGNTIYF. The CDR3 bases are TGTGCCTCGACAGCCTCCTCTGGAAACACCATATATTTT.

The gene calls are TRBV5-6 and TRBJ1-2; possible D gene TRBD1, 6 bases. Germline V gene sequence: CDR1 SGHDT, CDR2 YYEEEE. This CDR3 has 14 residues. The V and J ends lost 4 bases and 7 bases respectively, with 17 bases between them. The CDR3 is CASSKGQPGSGYTF. CDR3 in DNA: TGTGCCAGCAGCAAAGGACAGCCGGGGTCTGGCTACACCTTC.

The chain has TRBV11-1 and TRBJ1-1; no firm D call. The CDR3 has 15 amino acids. Germline CDR1 and CDR2: SGHAT and FQDESV (reference sequence). Trimming left V 7 bases short and J 0 bases short, with 15 bases between. The CDR3 bases are TGTGCCAGCACGCAACCAACCGGAGTGAACACTGAAGCTTTCTTT. Its protein is CASTQPTGVNTEAFF.

As concerns this clone: This specimen includes other DNA sequences encoding the same CDR3. This chain uses TRBV7-9 with TRBJ2-3; 7 bases are shared with TRBD2. The CDR3 spans 13 residues. After removal of 0 bases from V and 6 bases from J, the junction contained 0 bases not matched to a gene. The germline CDR1 and CDR2 sequences are SEHNR and FQNEAQ (reference sequence). CDR3 residues: CASSLAGGDTQYF. The CDR3 nucleotides are TGTGCCAGCAGCTTAGCCGGGGGGGATACGCAGTATTTT.

The chain combines TRBV28 with TRBJ1-4, with a tentative D call TRBD1 (5 bases). Germline CDR1 MDHEN, CDR2 SYDVKM. V lost 5 bases and J lost 8, with 21 bases in between. CDR3 size: 16 residues. The DNA of the CDR3 is TGTGCCAGCAGTCAGCCAATGGGACTTCAGGAGGAAAAACTGTTTTTT. It is translated as CASSQPMGLQEEKLFF.

This chain connects TRBV18 to TRBJ1-1; TRBD1 agrees at 9 bases. Looked up from germline, CDR1 is KGHSH and CDR2 is LQKENI. There are 16 residues in the CDR3. J lost 4 bases, V lost 3 bases, and 9 bases had no gene match. CDR3 protein: CASSPPGQGMGTEAFF. The CDR3 DNA follows: TGTGCCAGCTCACCTCCGGGACAGGGAATGGGCACTGAAGCTTTCTTT.

This chain uses TRBV28 with TRBJ1-6, with TRBD1 as a possible D gene (5 bases). V lost 7 bases to trimming and J lost 6 bases, with 19 bases between them. CDR1 is MDHEN and CDR2 is SYDVKM in the germline V gene. The CDR3 is made up of 16 amino acids. The CDR3 region is CASNPYPTEINSPLHF. CDR3 sequence (DNA): TGTGCCAGCAACCCTTACCCGACAGAAATTAATTCACCCCTCCACTTT.

The rearrangement joins TRBV7-8 to TRBJ2-1; TRBD2 aligns across 7 bases. V lost 2 bases to trimming and J lost 4 bases; unmatched junction nucleotides: 8. There are 16 residues in the CDR3. From germline, CDR1 is SGHVS and CDR2 FQNEAQ. In DNA form, the CDR3 reads TGTGCCAGCAGCTTACGGGAGGACCTGGGTTACAATGAGCAGTTCTTC. Its protein is CASSLREDLGYNEQFF.

This chain uses TRBV14 with TRBJ2-7; 7 bases are shared with TRBD2. Germline-derived CDR1 and CDR2 are SGHDN and FVKESK. The CDR3 consists of 13 residues. With 5 bases clipped from V and 7 bases from J, the junction kept 8 bases outside the gene matches. DNA of the CDR3: TGTGCCAGCAGCGGTCATGGGGGGGGTGAGCAGTACTTC. Translating it yields CASSGHGGGEQYF.

The rearrangement links TRBV5-1 to TRBJ1-3; possible D gene TRBD1, 6 bases. Looked up from germline, CDR1 is SGHRS and CDR2 is YFSETQ. V was trimmed by 2 bases and J by 2 bases, leaving 8 bases between them. The CDR3 extends over 14 amino acids. The CDR3 DNA reads TGCGCCAGCAGCTTACAGGGTACTGGAAACACCATATATTTT. As protein: CASSLQGTGNTIYF.

This clone was seen a few times. An end of the junction differs from the germline gene, which may be a read error. The chain uses TRBV30 and TRBJ2-1; D might be TRBD2 (6 bases). CDR3 size: 11 residues. Germline CDR1 reads GTSNPN; CDR2 reads SVGIG (reference sequence). The CDR3 protein is CAWTNSGAGIF. In DNA form, the CDR3 reads TGTGCCTGGACCAATAGCGGTGCGGGAATCTTC.

The chain joins TRBV25-1 to TRBJ2-2; 11 positions agree with TRBD2. Germline trimming cut 4 bases from V and 5 bases from J; bases unmatched to any gene: 6. Germline CDR1 reads MGHDK; CDR2 reads SYGVNS. The CDR3 contains 16 residues. The CDR3 reads CASSGSGRAVTGELFF. The CDR3 nucleotides are TGTGCCAGCAGTGGTAGCGGGAGGGCGGTTACCGGGGAGCTGTTTTTT.

The chain combines TRBV7-3 with TRBJ2-6, with unresolved D. The germline CDR1 and CDR2 sequences are SGHTA and FQGTGA. The CDR3 is made up of 15 amino acids. Trimming took 7 bases from V and 4 from J, leaving 14 bases between them. CDR3 DNA: TGTGCCAGCAACAAAGGAGAGCCAGGGGCCAACGTCCTGACTTTC. Protein sequence: CASNKGEPGANVLTF.

The genes are TRBV10-1 and TRBJ1-5, with unresolved D. There are 14 residues in the CDR3. V lost 10 bases to trimming and J lost 2 bases, with 15 bases between them. Germline lookup yields CDR1 WNHNN and CDR2 SYGVQD (reference sequence). The CDR3 coding sequence is TGCGCCACCCCCCGGGGATGGGGCAATCAGCCCCAGCATTTT. As protein: CATPRGWGNQPQHF.